This T cell receptor (beta chain) was recorded in a study of Ad26.COV2.S vaccination and SARS-CoV-2 variants (dated by TCRdb to the early 2020s). As for the study more broadly: Sequencing of the TCRbeta repertoire served to evaluate the specificity and breadth of SARS-CoV-2-reactive T cell receptors following Ad26.COV2.S vaccination. The TCR-sequenced set comprised about 30 samples: about 19 Ad26.COV2.S vaccine recipients, 5 placebo recipients and 8 SARS-CoV-2 convalescent individuals.

Measured from the cysteine to the phenylalanine, the CDR3 is 14 residues long. Here the CDR3 DNA is all that survives: 42 bases in frame from base 1. V gives up 3 bases and J gives up 3 bases, and the segment between their germline ends measures 12 bases. The germline V gene yields KGHSH for CDR1 and LQKENI for CDR2. TCRbeta CDR3 regions were sequenced with the immunoSEQ Assay. After extraction, genomic DNA underwent amplification by bias-controlled multiplex PCR, followed by high-throughput sequencing. The authors' pipeline ran thus. To quantify the absolute abundance of every unique TCRbeta CDR3 region, sequences were collapsed and filtered. T cell fraction was estimated by normalization of TCRbeta template counts to usable DNA, with usable DNA being measured through amplification of reference genes present in all nucleated cells. Repertoire TCRs were annotated as SARS-CoV-2-specific by exact matching of V gene, CDR3 amino acid sequence and J gene to a known reactive TCR set. The reference SARS-CoV-2 TCR set was obtained from MIRA and was filtered for enrichment in COVID-19-positive ImmuneCODE repertoires, whereby public or cross-reactive TCRs were removed. Drawing on the MIRA antigens, annotated TCRs were analysed further at the level of specific ORF or position within ORF. Breadth was defined as the number of annotated unique rearrangements divided by the total number of unique productive rearrangements, and depth was defined as the summed frequency of the annotated unique rearrangements. TCR breadth was compared between groups using two-sided Wilcoxon rank-sum tests. The source is immuneACCESS, and TCRdb retained only in-frame sequences with V and J called. Part of the clones is not carried over; for the studies checked, unresolved V genes explain less than half of this, and the remainder is unexplained. The DNA gave D and trimming, while V, J and clone size come from that table. The sample profile shows about 350,000 clones; under 95% of them were found once. The top ten constitute 3.9% of the sample.

General findings and caveats noted by the study authors: Ad26.COV2.S recipients had higher spike-specific TCR breadth than placebo recipients (P = 0.0014). It was noted by the authors that total T cell responses may have been underestimated by the TCR breadth and depth analyses. Substantial breadth of spike-specific CD8+ and CD4+ T cell responses was reported after vaccination. Non-spike TCR breadth was comparable between vaccine and placebo recipients, consistent with the vaccine containing only spike.

About this clone: The clone's antigen remains unknown. No base quality values were provided; no much bigger clone lies one nucleotide off.

The sample's time point label, in plain terms: individuals recovered from natural SARS-CoV-2 infection. The material sequenced was peripheral blood, taken after recovery from COVID-19. The sequence links TRBV18 to TRBJ2-7, with TRBD2 perhaps the D gene, on 5 matching bases. This TCR was sampled from a human donor who had recovered from COVID-19. CDR3 region: CASSPPGLDYEQYF. The nucleotides are TGTGCCAGCTCACCTCCGGGGTTGGACTACGAGCAGTACTTC.